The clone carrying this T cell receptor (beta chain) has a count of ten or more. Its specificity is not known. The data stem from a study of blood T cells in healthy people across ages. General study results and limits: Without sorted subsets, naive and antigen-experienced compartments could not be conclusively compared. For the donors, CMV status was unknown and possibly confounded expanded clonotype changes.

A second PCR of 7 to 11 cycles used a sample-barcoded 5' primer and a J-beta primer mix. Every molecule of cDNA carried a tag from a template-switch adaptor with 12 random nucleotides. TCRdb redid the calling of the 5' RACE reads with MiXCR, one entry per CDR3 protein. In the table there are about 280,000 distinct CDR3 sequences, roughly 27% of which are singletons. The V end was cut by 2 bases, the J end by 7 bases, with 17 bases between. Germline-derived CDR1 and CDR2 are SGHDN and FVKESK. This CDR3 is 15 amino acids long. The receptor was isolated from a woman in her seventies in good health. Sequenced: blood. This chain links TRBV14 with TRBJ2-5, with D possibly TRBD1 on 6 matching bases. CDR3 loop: CASSQIQGSSGTQYF. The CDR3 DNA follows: TGTGCCAGCAGCCAAATACAGGGCTCCTCGGGGACCCAGTACTTC.